The clone carrying this TCR beta chain was seen ten or more times. The entry originates in a study of regulatory T cells in long-lasting Graves disease. Time point of the sample: newly diagnosed GD, antithyroid drugs for less than 3 months. Isolated PBMC RNA provided the starting material for the TCR library. Libraries of TCR beta came from iRepertoire HTBI primers plus Arm-PCR of CDR3 regions. TCRdb analysed the multiplex PCR reads with MiXCR anew, one entry per CDR3 protein. The sample includes about 470,000 distinct CDR3 sequences, about 15% seen only once; the top ten take approximately 15%. This CDR3 region has 11 residues. The V gene's germline CDR1 is MDHEN and CDR2 SYDVKM. V was pared by 7 bases and J by 3 bases, with 7 bases between. This same sample was also part of a study on T cells in Graves' hyperthyroidism and ophthalmopathy. That paper adds: Absence of ophthalmopathy progression within 18 months defined stable Graves' hyperthyroidism. Before onset, by a median of about seven months, the model predicted ophthalmopathy.

The input for sequencing was peripheral blood mononuclear cells (PBMCs), taken at new diagnosis, from a patient treated with antithyroid drugs. This chain joins TRBV28 and TRBJ2-7; maybe TRBD2 (5 bases). This receptor was identified in a woman aged 25 to 39 with Graves disease. CDR3 in amino acids: CASTTSYEQYF. The CDR3 region has the DNA TGTGCCAGCACTACTAGCTACGAGCAGTACTTC.